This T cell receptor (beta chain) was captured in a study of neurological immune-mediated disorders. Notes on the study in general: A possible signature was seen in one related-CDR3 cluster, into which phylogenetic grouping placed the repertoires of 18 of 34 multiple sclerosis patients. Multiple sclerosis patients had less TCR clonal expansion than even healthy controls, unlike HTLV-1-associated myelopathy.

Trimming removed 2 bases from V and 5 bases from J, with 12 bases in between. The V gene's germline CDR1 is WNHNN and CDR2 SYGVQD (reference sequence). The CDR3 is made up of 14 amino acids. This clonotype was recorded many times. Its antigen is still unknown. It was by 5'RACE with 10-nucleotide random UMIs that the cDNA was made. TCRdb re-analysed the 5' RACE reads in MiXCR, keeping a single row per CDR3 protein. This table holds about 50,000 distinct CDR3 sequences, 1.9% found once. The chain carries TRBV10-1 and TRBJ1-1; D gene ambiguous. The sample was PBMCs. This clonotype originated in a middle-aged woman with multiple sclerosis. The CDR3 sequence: CASSENVGGTEAFF. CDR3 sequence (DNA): TGCGCCAGCAGTGAGAACGTCGGTGGAACTGAAGCTTTCTTT.